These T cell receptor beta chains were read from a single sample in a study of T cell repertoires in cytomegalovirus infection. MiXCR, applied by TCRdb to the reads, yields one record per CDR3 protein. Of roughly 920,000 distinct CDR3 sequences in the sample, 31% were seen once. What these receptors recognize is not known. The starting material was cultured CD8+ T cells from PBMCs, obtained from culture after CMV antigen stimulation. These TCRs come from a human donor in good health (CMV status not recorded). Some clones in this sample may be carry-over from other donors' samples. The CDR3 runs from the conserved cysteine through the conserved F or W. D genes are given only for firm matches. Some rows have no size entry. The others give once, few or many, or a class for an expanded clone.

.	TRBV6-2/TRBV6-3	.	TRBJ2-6	TGTGCCAGCGGACCATGGGACACCTCTGGGGCCAACGTCCTGACTTTC	CASGPWDTSGANVLTF
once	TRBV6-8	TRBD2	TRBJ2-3	TGTGCCGGCAGTAATAGCGGGGGGGCCGGAGATACGCAGTATTTT	CAGSNSGGAGDTQYF
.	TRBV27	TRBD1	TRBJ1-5	TGTGCCAGCAGTTTATTAGGGACAGGGGCCCCCCAGCATTTT	CASSLLGTGAPQHF
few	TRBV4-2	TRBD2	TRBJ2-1	TGTGCCAGCAGCCAAGGTGGCGCGGGGGACCTAGCCTACAATGAGCAGTTCTTC	CASSQGGAGDLAYNEQFF
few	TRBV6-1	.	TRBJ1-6	TGTGCCAGCAGTGAATTCGCAACAGGGTTTGGGGATTCACCCCTCCACTTT	CASSEFATGFGDSPLHF
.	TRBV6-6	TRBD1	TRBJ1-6	TGTGCCAGCAGTTACTCGACAGGGGAGTTTTCACCCCTCCACTTT	CASSYSTGEFSPLHF
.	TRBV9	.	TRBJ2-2	TGTGCCAGCAGCGTAGCGGACACCGGGGAGCTGTTTTTT	CASSVADTGELFF
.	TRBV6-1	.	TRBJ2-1	TGTGCCAGCAGGACCGGCGGGGCGGGCAATGAGCAGTTCTTC	CASRTGGAGNEQFF
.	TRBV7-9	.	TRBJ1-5	TGTGCCAGCAGCTTATCCGAGATTAATCAGCCCCAGCATTTT	CASSLSEINQPQHF
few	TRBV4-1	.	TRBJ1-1	TGCGCCAGCAGCCGAATACAGGACAACACTGAAGCTTTCTTT	CASSRIQDNTEAFF
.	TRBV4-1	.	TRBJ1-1	TGCGCCAGCAGCCAGGACTCTCAGGGGTCGGAAGCTTTCTTT	CASSQDSQGSEAFF
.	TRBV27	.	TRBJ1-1	TGTGCCAGCAGTTTATATGGGGGAGGGACTGAAGCTTTCTTT	CASSLYGGGTEAFF
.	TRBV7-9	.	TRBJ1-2	TGTGCCAGCAGCTTAGATTGGGGCAGAGATCCGTACACCTTC	CASSLDWGRDPYTF
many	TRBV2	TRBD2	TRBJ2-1	TGTGCCAGCAGCGGGGGACTAGCGGGGTACAATGAGCAGTTCTTC	CASSGGLAGYNEQFF
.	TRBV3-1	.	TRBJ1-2	TGTGCCAGCAGCCAAAGGCGCGTGGCTGGGATTAACTATGGCTACACCTTC	CASSQRRVAGINYGYTF
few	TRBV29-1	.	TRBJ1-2	TGCAGCGTTGATGCGTTCGCGGGACAAATCCTATATGGCTACACCTTC	CSVDAFAGQILYGYTF
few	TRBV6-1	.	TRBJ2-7	TGTGCCAGCAGTGAAGCGCCGTTAGCAGACCCCTACGAGCAGTACTTC	CASSEAPLADPYEQYF
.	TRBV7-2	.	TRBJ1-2	TGTGCCAGCAGCTTAGAAACTAGTTATGGCTACACCTTC	CASSLETSYGYTF
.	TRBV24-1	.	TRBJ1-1	TGTGCCACCAGTGACTCTAGGGCAGAGAACACTGAAGCTTTCTTT	CATSDSRAENTEAFF
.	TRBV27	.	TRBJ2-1	TGTGCCAGCAGTTTGGGGGGGGGGCGAGAGCAGTTCTTC	CASSLGGGREQFF
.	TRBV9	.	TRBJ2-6	TGTGCCAGCAGCGTAGGAGGGGGGGGGTCTGGGGCCAACGTCCTGACTTTC	CASSVGGGGSGANVLTF
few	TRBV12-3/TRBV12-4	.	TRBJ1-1	TGTGCCAGCAACCTTTGGTCTGGTGAAGCTTTCTTT	CASNLWSGEAFF
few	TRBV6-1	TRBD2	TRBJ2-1	TGTGCCAGCAGTGTAATCGGACTAGCGGGGGCCGCCGCATTTTACAATGAGCAGTTCTTC	CASSVIGLAGAAAFYNEQFF
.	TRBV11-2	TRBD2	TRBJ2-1	TGTGCCAGCAGTTTTCCCCCGGGACTAGCAATGGGTGAGCAGTTCTTC	CASSFPPGLAMGEQFF
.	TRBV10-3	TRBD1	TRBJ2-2	TGTGCCATCAGTGGAGGGACAGGCGGGTCCCCCGGGGAGCTGTTTTTT	CAISGGTGGSPGELFF
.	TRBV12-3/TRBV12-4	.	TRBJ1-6	TGTGCCAGCAGTCTCGGCGTAATTTCACCCCTCCACTTT	CASSLGVISPLHF
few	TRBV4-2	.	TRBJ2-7	TGTGCCAGCAGCCAAGATCAACCATCCGGTTACGAGCAGTACTTC	CASSQDQPSGYEQYF
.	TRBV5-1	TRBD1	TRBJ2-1	TGCGCCAGCAGCTTGGACAGGGGGCAAAGGAATGAGCAGTTCTTC	CASSLDRGQRNEQFF
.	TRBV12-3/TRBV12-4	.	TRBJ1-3	TGTGCCAGCAGTCCGAGAAGCTATTCCGTTGGAAACACCATATATTTT	CASSPRSYSVGNTIYF
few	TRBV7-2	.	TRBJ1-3	TGTGCCAGCAGCTTATGGGGTTTGCAGGGTCTTGGAAACACCATATATTTT	CASSLWGLQGLGNTIYF
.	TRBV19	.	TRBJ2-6	TGTGCCAGTAGTATAAATGTATATGGACCGGTGGAAGTCGACTCTGGGGCCAACGTCCTGACTTTC	CASSINVYGPVEVDSGANVLTF
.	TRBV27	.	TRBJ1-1	TGTGCCAGCAGTTTATTACAGGGCAGAGAAGCTTTCTTT	CASSLLQGREAFF
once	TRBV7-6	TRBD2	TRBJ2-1	TGTGCCAGCAGCCCACTGGGACTAGGCATCTTCAATGAGCAGTTCTTC	CASSPLGLGIFNEQFF
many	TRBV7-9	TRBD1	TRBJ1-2	TGTGCCAGCAGCTCCCCGGGACAGGGGGAAACCTATGGCTACACCTTC	CASSSPGQGETYGYTF
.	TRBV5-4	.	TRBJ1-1	TGTGCCAGCAGCTTAGCCGCGGCGAACACTGAAGCTTTCTTT	CASSLAAANTEAFF
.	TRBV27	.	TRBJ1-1	TGTGCCAGCAGTTTAGTTATCGGGAACACTGAAGCTTTCTTT	CASSLVIGNTEAFF
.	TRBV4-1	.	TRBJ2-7	TGCGCCAGCAGCCAAGATTACCTGGGTGAGCAGTACTTC	CASSQDYLGEQYF
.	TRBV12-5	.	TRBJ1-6	TGTGCTAGTGCCGCGGGGGTATATAATTCACCCCTCCACTTT	CASAAGVYNSPLHF
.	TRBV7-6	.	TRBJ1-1	TGTGCCAGCAGCTCATGGGAGGAGGGCACTGAAGCTTTCTTT	CASSSWEEGTEAFF
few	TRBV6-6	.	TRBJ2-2	TGTGCCAGCAGTTACTCGGACCCGGCGGACAGCACCGGGGAGCTGTTTTTT	CASSYSDPADSTGELFF